One sample yielded the 2 T cell receptor beta chains listed below, sequenced in a study of blood T cells in healthy people across ages. Together with a sample-barcoded 5' primer, a J-beta primer mix was included in a second PCR lasting 7 to 11 cycles. Each CDR3 protein is one row after TCRdb ran MiXCR on the 5' RACE reads. This sample has roughly 1,300,000 distinct CDR3 sequences, with 59% found just once. The sample comprised blood. These receptor sequences come from a man younger than 35 in good health.

This clonotype was detected only a few times. The rearrangement joins TRBV29-1 to TRBJ2-3; no definite D call. Germline V gives CDR1 SQVTM, CDR2 ANQGSEA. This CDR3 comprises 12 residues. Trimming left V 8 bases short and J 0 bases short, with 9 bases between. The CDR3 region has the DNA TGCAGCTTCAAACAGAGCACAGATACGCAGTATTTT. The encoded protein is CSFKQSTDTQYF.

This clonotype was counted only a few times. The rearrangement uses TRBV4-1 and TRBJ2-3; possible D gene TRBD2, 7 bases. Germline-derived CDR1 and CDR2 are MGHRA and YSYEKL. The V end lost 5 bases, the J end lost 2 bases, and 11 bases lay between the germline ends. The CDR3 spans 14 residues. CDR3 in DNA: TGCGCCAGCAGCGGGGGGGCTTTCACAGATACGCAGTATTTT. Translating gives CASSGGAFTDTQYF.